The next 21 T cell receptor beta chains were all read from a single sample in a study of CD8 T cells in ankylosing spondylitis. Each CDR3 protein gets one entry after TCRdb re-called the 5' RACE reads with MiXCR. Of approximately 250,000 distinct CDR3 sequences in the sample, approximately 7.6% were seen once. Sequencing input: blood, either unsorted or a sorted T cell fraction (not recorded which). All receptors come from a female donor with ankylosing spondylitis or in good health (not recorded which).

J is TRBJ2-1 and V is TRBV20-1; 8 positions match TRBD2. The CDR3 extends over 15 amino acids. Germline CDR1 is DFQATT and CDR2 is SNEGSKA (reference sequence). The V gene end was trimmed by 1 base and the J gene end by 6 bases; junction bases not matched to a gene: 8. The chain's CDR3 is CSARGGGLAFNEQFF. In DNA form, the CDR3 reads TGCAGTGCTAGAGGCGGAGGACTAGCATTCAATGAGCAGTTCTTC.

This clonotype was observed many times. V is TRBV20-1 and J is TRBJ1-1; a possible D gene is TRBD1 (5 bases). The CDR3 length is 13 residues. Germline CDR1 reads DFQATT; CDR2 reads SNEGSKA (reference sequence). Trimming left V 6 bases short and J 6 bases short, with 17 bases between. CDR3 amino acids: CSAKGVAAAEAFF. CDR3 nucleotides: TGCAGTGCCAAAGGGGTCGCCGCCGCTGAAGCTTTCTTT.

The J gene is TRBJ1-1, the V gene TRBV6-2 or TRBV6-3; D call uncertain. Germline values: CDR1 MNHEY, CDR2 SVGEGT. Trimming removed 8 bases at V and 3 bases at J, with 16 bases between. This CDR3 region has 14 residues. CDR3 loop: CASRIAGLDTEAFF. Here the CDR3 DNA reads TGTGCCAGCCGGATAGCGGGTCTGGACACTGAAGCTTTCTTT.

This clonotype was counted ten times or more. The chain carries TRBV5-6 and TRBJ2-1, with 13 nucleotides matching TRBD2. Germline CDR1 reads SGHDT; CDR2 reads YYEEEE. This CDR3 spans 17 amino acids. J was trimmed by 4 bases and V by 4 bases; bases with no gene match: 8. CDR3 region: CASSARVGLAGYNEQFF. DNA for the CDR3: TGTGCCAGCAGCGCCCGGGTGGGACTAGCGGGGTACAATGAGCAGTTCTTC. The entire variable domain, with the rest obtained from reference TRBV5-6 and TRBJ2-1, is as follows: DAGVTQSPTHLIKTRGQQVTLRCSPKSGHDTVSWYQQALGQGPQFIFQYYEEEERQRGNFPDRFSGHQFPNYSSELNVNALLLGDSALYLCASSARVGLAGYNEQFFGPGTRLTVL.

Ten or more counts support this clonotype. The chain couples TRBV5-1 to TRBJ2-1, with D possibly TRBD2 on 6 matching bases. The CDR3 sequence is 15 residues long. Germline loops: CDR1 SGHRS, CDR2 YFSETQ. Trimming removed 4 bases from V and 3 bases from J, with 14 bases in between. CDR3 sequence: CASSRAPGDYNEQFF. The CDR3 DNA follows: TGCGCCAGCAGCCGGGCACCGGGAGACTACAATGAGCAGTTCTTC.

The sample holds many counts of this clonotype. The chain is built from TRBV7-8 and TRBJ1-2; D not resolved. V was clipped by 3 bases and J by 2 bases, with 7 bases between them. This CDR3 has 13 amino acids. Germline loops: CDR1 SGHVS, CDR2 FQNEAQ. Here the CDR3 DNA reads TGTGCCAGCAGCTTGTTAGAGAACTATGGCTACACCTTC. Translated, it gives CASSLLENYGYTF.

This clonotype was counted ten times or more. This chain connects TRBV12-3 or TRBV12-4 to TRBJ2-1; TRBD2 matches at 9 bases. V gave up 6 bases and J gave up 7 bases; unmatched junction bases: 10. CDR3 length equals 15 residues. In DNA, the CDR3 is TGTGCCAGCAGAAAAGAGTCTAGCGGGACGAATGAGCAGTTCTTC. Translated: CASRKESSGTNEQFF.

V is TRBV5-1 and J is TRBJ1-2; a weak D match, TRBD1 (5 bases). There are 18 residues in the CDR3. Germline V gene lookup returns CDR1 SGHRS and CDR2 YFSETQ. V was clipped by 3 bases and J by 8 bases, with 29 bases between them. The CDR3 region is CASSSGPVRNAYPKGYTF. For the CDR3, the DNA is TGCGCCAGCAGCTCGGGGCCGGTGAGGAACGCCTACCCCAAGGGCTACACCTTC.

The V and J genes are TRBV7-1 and TRBJ2-4; perhaps TRBD2 as D (6 bases). TRBV7-1 is placed among ORFs of uncertain function. V was trimmed by 3 bases and J by 4 bases, leaving 13 bases between them. The CDR3 consists of 15 residues. The CDR3 region has the DNA TGTGCCAGCAGCTCCGAGGGAGGTCCAAAAAACATTCAGTACTTC. Protein product: CASSSEGGPKNIQYF.

This clonotype was counted ten times or more. The chain has TRBV15 and TRBJ1-2; TRBD1 is a possible D gene (5 bases). In germline, CDR1 is LNHNV, CDR2 YYDKDF (reference sequence). CDR3 length: 14 amino acids. Trimming stripped 0 bases from V and 7 bases from J, with 12 bases between. The CDR3 protein is CATSRESQASGYTF. The DNA of the CDR3 is TGTGCCACCAGCAGAGAGTCACAGGCGTCTGGCTACACCTTC.

This clonotype was seen many times. CDR3 DNA: TGTGCCAGCAGCTTAGTTAAGCTAGCGGGAGGCCAAGAGACCCAGTACTTC. Translated, it gives CASSLVKLAGGQETQYF. The V call is TRBV7-2, the J call TRBJ2-5; 11 bases map to TRBD2. The junction had 5 bases not matched to a gene; V was cut back by 1 base and J by 1 base. Per germline, CDR1 SGHTA and CDR2 FQGNSA. The length of the CDR3 is 17 residues.

The V gene is TRBV7-2, the J gene TRBJ2-7; perhaps TRBD2 as D (5 bases). The CDR3 length is 15 residues. V lost 7 bases, J lost 3 bases, and 19 bases lay in between. Germline loops: CDR1 SGHTA, CDR2 FQGNSA. This CDR3 reads CASNADGGLGYEQYF. CDR3 sequence (DNA): TGTGCCAGCAACGCAGACGGAGGATTAGGCTACGAGCAGTACTTC.

This clonotype was recorded at least ten times. The V and J genes are TRBV20-1 and TRBJ1-1; D is ambiguous. CDR1 is DFQATT and CDR2 is SNEGSKA in the germline V gene (reference sequence). CDR3 length: 11 amino acids. The CDR3 protein is CSARPENEAFF. In nucleotides, the CDR3 is TGCAGCGCCCGTCCGGAGAATGAAGCTTTCTTT.

This clonotype was observed a few times. This chain joins TRBV7-2 and TRBJ2-6, with a possible D match to TRBD1 (6 bases). CDR3 size: 14 residues. The ends were cut back, 6 bases at V and 3 bases at J, with 9 bases in the middle. Germline V gene sequence: CDR1 SGHTA, CDR2 FQGNSA. CDR3 amino acids: CASSLRGGANVLTF. In DNA, the CDR3 is TGTGCCAGCAGTCTCAGGGGTGGGGCCAACGTCCTGACTTTC. Variable domain in full (rest from reference TRBV7-2 and TRBJ2-6): GAGVSQSPSNKVTEKGKDVELRCDPISGHTALYWYRQSLGQGLEFLIYFQGNSAPDKSGLPSDRFSAERTGGSVSTLTIQRTQQEDSAVYLCASSLRGGANVLTFGAGSRLTVL.

This clonotype has only a few counts. The V gene is TRBV7-9, the J gene TRBJ1-2; the match to TRBD1 covers 8 bases. V lost 8 bases to trimming and J lost 2 bases; unmatched junction nucleotides: 1. The CDR3 is 12 amino acids. CDR1 SEHNR and CDR2 FQNEAQ come from the germline V gene (reference sequence). In DNA form, the CDR3 reads TGTGCCAGCCGGGACAGGAACTATGGCTACACCTTC. It translates to CASRDRNYGYTF.

The sample holds a few counts of this clonotype. The gene calls are TRBV7-2 and TRBJ2-7, with TRBD2 matching 8 bases. The V gene end was trimmed by 2 bases and the J gene end by 4 bases; junction bases not matched to a gene: 10. This CDR3 has 16 residues. Germline V gene sequence: CDR1 SGHTA, CDR2 FQGNSA. The CDR3 loop is CASSLTVATSAYEQYF. The CDR3 DNA reads TGTGCCAGCAGCTTAACGGTTGCGACTAGCGCTTACGAGCAGTACTTC.

This clonotype has ten or more counts. This sequence joins TRBV7-6 and TRBJ1-2; D perhaps matches TRBD1 (6 bases). Germline V CDR1 and CDR2: SGHVS, FNYEAQ. Trimming took 1 base from V and 6 from J, leaving 18 bases between them. There are 16 residues in the CDR3. The CDR3, as DNA: TGTGCCAGCAGCTTAGTGGCTACCACCAACAGGGATGGCTACACCTTC. Translation: CASSLVATTNRDGYTF.

At least ten counts were recorded for this clonotype. The rearrangement uses TRBV4-3 and TRBJ1-6, with a tentative D call TRBD1 (5 bases). The CDR3 consists of 14 residues. Germline V gene sequence: CDR1 LGHNA, CDR2 YSLEER. V dropped 0 bases and J dropped 8 bases, with 8 bases sitting between them. The CDR3 loop reads CASSQEGTHSPLHF. The CDR3 DNA follows: TGCGCCAGCAGCCAAGAAGGGACGCATTCACCCCTCCACTTT.

This clonotype was detected many times. The chain has TRBV4-3 and TRBJ2-2; D not resolved. Germline CDR1 is LGHNA and CDR2 is YSLEER. V shed 0 bases and J shed 1 base, with 9 bases lying between them. The CDR3 runs to 16 residues. Written as DNA, the CDR3 is TGCGCCAGCAGCCAAGATGGGTGGGAGAACACCGGGGAGCTGTTTTTT. Its protein product is CASSQDGWENTGELFF.

On this clonotype itself: A much larger clone differs by one base, so this may be a read error. The rearrangement uses TRBV29-1 and TRBJ2-1; TRBD1 is a possible D gene (6 bases). The CDR3 is 11 residues long. Per germline, CDR1 SQVTM and CDR2 ANQGSEA. Trimming left V 4 bases short and J 8 bases short, with 9 bases between. The CDR3 DNA is TGCAGCGTTGGACAGGAGCATGAGCAGTTCTTC. It translates to CSVGQEHEQFF.

At least ten counts were recorded for this clonotype. This rearrangement joins TRBV6-2 or TRBV6-3 to TRBJ2-1; TRBD2 aligns across 7 bases. Trimming at V came to 8 bases and at J to 5 bases, leaving 0 bases not matched to a gene. Germline loops: CDR1 MNHEY, CDR2 SVGEGT. This CDR3 has 11 residues. CDR3 in amino acids: CASGRDNEQFF. CDR3 DNA: TGTGCCAGCGGGAGGGACAATGAGCAGTTCTTC.